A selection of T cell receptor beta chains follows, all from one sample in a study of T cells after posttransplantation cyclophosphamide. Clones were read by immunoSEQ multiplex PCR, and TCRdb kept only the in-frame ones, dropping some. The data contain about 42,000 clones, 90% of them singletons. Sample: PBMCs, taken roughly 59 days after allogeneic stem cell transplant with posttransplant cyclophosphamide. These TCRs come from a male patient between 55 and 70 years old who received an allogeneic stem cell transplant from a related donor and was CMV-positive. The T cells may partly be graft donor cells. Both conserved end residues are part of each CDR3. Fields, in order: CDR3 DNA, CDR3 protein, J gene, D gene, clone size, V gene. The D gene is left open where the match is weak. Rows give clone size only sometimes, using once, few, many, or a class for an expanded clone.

cdr3_nt: TGTGCCAGCAGCCCCGGGGGGTTTGATTCTGGAAACACCATATATTTT
cdr3_aa: CASSPGGFDSGNTIYF
j_call: TRBJ1-3
d_call: .
clone_size: .
v_call: TRBV6-6

cdr3_nt: TGTGCCAGCATACCTCCTACAGGGGTCCTTCTTGAAGCTTTCTTT
cdr3_aa: CASIPPTGVLLEAFF
j_call: TRBJ1-1
d_call: TRBD1
clone_size: .
v_call: TRBV6-5

cdr3_nt: TGTGCCAGCAGTGCAACAGGGAACACTGAAGCTTTCTTT
cdr3_aa: CASSATGNTEAFF
j_call: TRBJ1-1
d_call: .
clone_size: .
v_call: TRBV25-1

cdr3_nt: TGCAGCGTTGACCCGGGACACAGCACCGGGGAGCTGTTTTTT
cdr3_aa: CSVDPGHSTGELFF
j_call: TRBJ2-2
d_call: .
clone_size: .
v_call: TRBV29-1

cdr3_nt: TGTGCCAGCAGCTCGAGCCCCCGCAGGGTGGGCACTGAAGCTTTCTTT
cdr3_aa: CASSSSPRRVGTEAFF
j_call: TRBJ1-1
d_call: .
clone_size: .
v_call: TRBV9

cdr3_nt: TGTGCCAGCCCAAACCCCAGGGCCCCGAACACTGAAGCTTTCTTT
cdr3_aa: CASPNPRAPNTEAFF
j_call: TRBJ1-1
d_call: .
clone_size: .
v_call: TRBV2

cdr3_nt: TGTGCCACCACAGGGGGTAGATCCTACGAGCAGTACTTC
cdr3_aa: CATTGGRSYEQYF
j_call: TRBJ2-7
d_call: TRBD1
clone_size: once
v_call: TRBV5-8

cdr3_nt: TGCGCCAGCAGTTTGCAGCGGTGGGATACCGGGGAGCTGTTTTTT
cdr3_aa: CASSLQRWDTGELFF
j_call: TRBJ2-2
d_call: .
clone_size: once
v_call: TRBV5-1

cdr3_nt: TGTGCCAGCCGTAGACTTCCCCAAGAGACCCAGTACTTC
cdr3_aa: CASRRLPQETQYF
j_call: TRBJ2-5
d_call: .
clone_size: few
v_call: TRBV2

cdr3_nt: TGTGCCAGCAGCGAGGGGGCGGGCAATCAGCCCCAGCATTTT
cdr3_aa: CASSEGAGNQPQHF
j_call: TRBJ1-5
d_call: TRBD1
clone_size: once
v_call: TRBV6-1

cdr3_nt: TGCAGCCCCCGGACAGGGGGCGATGAGCAGTTCTTC
cdr3_aa: CSPRTGGDEQFF
j_call: TRBJ2-1
d_call: TRBD1
clone_size: few
v_call: TRBV29-1

cdr3_nt: TGTGCTAGTGGTTTGGGGCAACAGGGGGTAATCAATCAGCCCCAGCATTTT
cdr3_aa: CASGLGQQGVINQPQHF
j_call: TRBJ1-5
d_call: TRBD1
clone_size: .
v_call: TRBV12-5

cdr3_nt: TGTGCCAGCAGCCATTTGGACAACTCCTACGAGCAGTACTTC
cdr3_aa: CASSHLDNSYEQYF
j_call: TRBJ2-7
d_call: .
clone_size: .
v_call: TRBV7-2

cdr3_nt: TGTGCCAGCAGTTACCGGGGGGGCGACGAAAAACTGTTTTTT
cdr3_aa: CASSYRGGDEKLFF
j_call: TRBJ1-4
d_call: .
clone_size: .
v_call: TRBV6-5

cdr3_nt: TGTGCCAGCTCACCACCGAAAGGGGATACGTACGAGCAGTACTTC
cdr3_aa: CASSPPKGDTYEQYF
j_call: TRBJ2-7
d_call: .
clone_size: .
v_call: TRBV18

cdr3_nt: TGTGCCAGCGAACCGGGACACGGCACTGAAGCTTTCTTT
cdr3_aa: CASEPGHGTEAFF
j_call: TRBJ1-1
d_call: .
clone_size: few
v_call: TRBV6-6

cdr3_nt: TGTGCCAGTAGTATTTGGGCCCTACCCAGGGGGCATAGAGATGAAGCTTTCTTT
cdr3_aa: CASSIWALPRGHRDEAFF
j_call: TRBJ1-1
d_call: TRBD1
clone_size: .
v_call: TRBV19

cdr3_nt: TGTGCCAGCAGCTTAGTGACTTACACCGGGGAGCTGTTTTTT
cdr3_aa: CASSLVTYTGELFF
j_call: TRBJ2-2
d_call: .
clone_size: .
v_call: TRBV7-8

cdr3_nt: TGTGCCAGCTCACAGGACAGGGGGCCCTCCTACAATGAGCAGTTCTTC
cdr3_aa: CASSQDRGPSYNEQFF
j_call: TRBJ2-1
d_call: TRBD1
clone_size: .
v_call: TRBV18

cdr3_nt: TGTGCCAGCAGCTTGATTAGCGGGGGGAACAATGAGCAGTTCTTC
cdr3_aa: CASSLISGGNNEQFF
j_call: TRBJ2-1
d_call: TRBD2
clone_size: .
v_call: TRBV5-5

cdr3_nt: TGCGCCAGCAGCCTACAAGAGACCCAGTACTTC
cdr3_aa: CASSLQETQYF
j_call: TRBJ2-5
d_call: .
clone_size: .
v_call: TRBV5-1

cdr3_nt: TGTGCCAGCAGCCAAGAGCCCAGGGGGCTCCACGAGCAGTACTTC
cdr3_aa: CASSQEPRGLHEQYF
j_call: TRBJ2-7
d_call: TRBD1
clone_size: .
v_call: TRBV4-2

cdr3_nt: TGTGCCAGCAGCGGCGGGACTACCGATAAGGGACCTTATGGCTACACCTTC
cdr3_aa: CASSGGTTDKGPYGYTF
j_call: TRBJ1-2
d_call: .
clone_size: .
v_call: TRBV5-4

cdr3_nt: TGTGCCAGCAGCTTGCGAACAGGGGGAAATTCACCCCTCCACTTT
cdr3_aa: CASSLRTGGNSPLHF
j_call: TRBJ1-6
d_call: TRBD1
clone_size: once
v_call: TRBV7-2

cdr3_nt: TGCAGCATATTGGAGGCCACTCGTTATGGCTACACCTTC
cdr3_aa: CSILEATRYGYTF
j_call: TRBJ1-2
d_call: .
clone_size: .
v_call: TRBV29-1

cdr3_nt: TGCGCCAGCAGCCGAGGGACAGGGGTGGAGGCAGATACGCAGTATTTT
cdr3_aa: CASSRGTGVEADTQYF
j_call: TRBJ2-3
d_call: TRBD1
clone_size: .
v_call: TRBV5-1

cdr3_nt: TGCAGCGTTGAAGGGCCGGGAAGCACTGAAGCTTTCTTT
cdr3_aa: CSVEGPGSTEAFF
j_call: TRBJ1-1
d_call: .
clone_size: medium-sized
v_call: TRBV29-1

cdr3_nt: TGTGCCAGCAGCTTGGGTCTACTAGCGGAGGACTACAATGAGCAGTTCTTC
cdr3_aa: CASSLGLLAEDYNEQFF
j_call: TRBJ2-1
d_call: TRBD2
clone_size: few
v_call: TRBV7-9

cdr3_nt: TGTGCCAGTAGTACTGTCCGACTAGCGGGGGGTTCAGATACGCAGTATTTT
cdr3_aa: CASSTVRLAGGSDTQYF
j_call: TRBJ2-3
d_call: TRBD2
clone_size: once
v_call: TRBV19

cdr3_nt: TGCGCCAGCAGTGAGTGGAAGCTAGTCCAAGATACGCAGTATTTT
cdr3_aa: CASSEWKLVQDTQYF
j_call: TRBJ2-3
d_call: .
clone_size: .
v_call: TRBV10-2

cdr3_nt: TGTGCCAGCAGCTTTGAGGGAGGCCCCACCGGGGAGCTGTTTTTT
cdr3_aa: CASSFEGGPTGELFF
j_call: TRBJ2-2
d_call: .
clone_size: .
v_call: TRBV7-9

cdr3_nt: TGTGCCAGCAGTGTAGTTATGGTAGCGGGGGGGCGTCGGGAGCAGTACTTC
cdr3_aa: CASSVVMVAGGRREQYF
j_call: TRBJ2-7
d_call: TRBD2
clone_size: .
v_call: TRBV2

cdr3_nt: TGCGCCAGCAGCGGCGGAGGCGGGGGGTACAATGAGCAGTTCTTC
cdr3_aa: CASSGGGGGYNEQFF
j_call: TRBJ2-1
d_call: TRBD2
clone_size: .
v_call: TRBV5-1

cdr3_nt: TGTGCCAGCAGCCTAACATCCGGACAGGCCCTAGGTGGCTACACCTTC
cdr3_aa: CASSLTSGQALGGYTF
j_call: TRBJ1-2
d_call: TRBD1
clone_size: .
v_call: TRBV4-2

cdr3_nt: TGTGCCAGCAGTCCCGGGACAGCTAATCAGCCCCAGCATTTT
cdr3_aa: CASSPGTANQPQHF
j_call: TRBJ1-5
d_call: TRBD1
clone_size: .
v_call: TRBV6-5

cdr3_nt: TGCGCCAGCGGCTACTATAACGGGGGGGGGCTGTTTTTT
cdr3_aa: CASGYYNGGGLFF
j_call: TRBJ2-2
d_call: TRBD2
clone_size: .
v_call: TRBV4-1

cdr3_nt: TGTGCCAGCAGCGTAGATTATACTGTAGGAAACACCATATATTTT
cdr3_aa: CASSVDYTVGNTIYF
j_call: TRBJ1-3
d_call: .
clone_size: .
v_call: TRBV9

cdr3_nt: TGTGCCAGCAGCTTACTCGGGGGAGAGACGGATGGCTACACCTTC
cdr3_aa: CASSLLGGETDGYTF
j_call: TRBJ1-2
d_call: .
clone_size: .
v_call: TRBV5-5

cdr3_nt: TGTGCCTGGAGATACGGGGGGAGTGAAGCTTTCTTT
cdr3_aa: CAWRYGGSEAFF
j_call: TRBJ1-1
d_call: .
clone_size: .
v_call: TRBV30

cdr3_nt: TGTGCCAGCAGGCAGACTAGCGAAAAACTGTTTTTT
cdr3_aa: CASRQTSEKLFF
j_call: TRBJ1-4
d_call: .
clone_size: .
v_call: TRBV2

cdr3_nt: TGTGCCAGCAGCGCCTACAGGATTTCTGGAAACACCATATATTTT
cdr3_aa: CASSAYRISGNTIYF
j_call: TRBJ1-3
d_call: .
clone_size: .
v_call: TRBV5-6

cdr3_nt: TGTGCCAGCAGCTTGGGGGCGGGGACAGCTGGAAACACCATATATTTT
cdr3_aa: CASSLGAGTAGNTIYF
j_call: TRBJ1-3
d_call: TRBD1
clone_size: .
v_call: TRBV5-5

cdr3_nt: TGCGCCAGCAGCCAAGGGCCAGCGGGGGGCTACGAGCAGTACTTC
cdr3_aa: CASSQGPAGGYEQYF
j_call: TRBJ2-7
d_call: TRBD2
clone_size: .
v_call: TRBV4-1

cdr3_nt: TGTGCCAGCAGTTTGTCGGGGGAGGGCAATCAGCCCCAGCATTTT
cdr3_aa: CASSLSGEGNQPQHF
j_call: TRBJ1-5
d_call: .
clone_size: once
v_call: TRBV6-5

cdr3_nt: TGTGCCAGCAGCTTATTACCAGGTGCAACTAATGAAAAACTGTTTTTT
cdr3_aa: CASSLLPGATNEKLFF
j_call: TRBJ1-4
d_call: .
clone_size: .
v_call: TRBV7-8

cdr3_nt: TGTGCCAGCAGCTCATTCCGCGGGGGGGGCACAGATACGCAGTATTTT
cdr3_aa: CASSSFRGGGTDTQYF
j_call: TRBJ2-3
d_call: TRBD2
clone_size: .
v_call: TRBV7-8

cdr3_nt: TGTGCCAGCAGCTTGGCGGTGGGGGGACTACCTAGCACAGATACGCAGTATTTT
cdr3_aa: CASSLAVGGLPSTDTQYF
j_call: TRBJ2-3
d_call: TRBD2
clone_size: .
v_call: TRBV5-6

cdr3_nt: TGTGCCAGCAGCAAATGGGACTGGGGGGGGGATGGCTACACCTTC
cdr3_aa: CASSKWDWGGDGYTF
j_call: TRBJ1-2
d_call: .
clone_size: .
v_call: TRBV7-2

cdr3_nt: TGTGCCACCAAGGCGGGACTAGCGGGGGTGAATGAGCAGTTCTTC
cdr3_aa: CATKAGLAGVNEQFF
j_call: TRBJ2-1
d_call: TRBD2
clone_size: .
v_call: TRBV15

cdr3_nt: TGCGCCAGCAGCTTAGCCGAATCTAACTATGGCTACACCTTC
cdr3_aa: CASSLAESNYGYTF
j_call: TRBJ1-2
d_call: .
clone_size: .
v_call: TRBV5-1

cdr3_nt: TGCGCCAGCAGGTTACCCAAAGCCACCTACTACGAGCAGTACTTC
cdr3_aa: CASRLPKATYYEQYF
j_call: TRBJ2-7
d_call: .
clone_size: .
v_call: TRBV10-1

cdr3_nt: TGTGCCAGCAGCTTGGGGACAGGGGTGATCTTACGGCATGGCTACACCTTC
cdr3_aa: CASSLGTGVILRHGYTF
j_call: TRBJ1-2
d_call: TRBD1
clone_size: .
v_call: TRBV5-5

cdr3_nt: TGCGCCAGCAGCCAAGTCGCGCAGGACTCGGACACCATATATTTT
cdr3_aa: CASSQVAQDSDTIYF
j_call: TRBJ1-3
d_call: .
clone_size: .
v_call: TRBV4-1